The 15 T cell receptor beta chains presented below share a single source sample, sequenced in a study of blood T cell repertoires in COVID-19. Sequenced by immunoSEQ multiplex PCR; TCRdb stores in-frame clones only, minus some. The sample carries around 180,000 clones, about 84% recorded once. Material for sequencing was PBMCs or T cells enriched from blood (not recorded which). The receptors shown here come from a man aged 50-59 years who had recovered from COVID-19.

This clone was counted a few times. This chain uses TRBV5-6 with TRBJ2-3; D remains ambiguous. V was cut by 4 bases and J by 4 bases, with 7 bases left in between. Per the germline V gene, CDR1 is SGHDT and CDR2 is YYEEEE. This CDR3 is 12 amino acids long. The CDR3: CASSLMSDTQYF. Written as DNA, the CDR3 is TGTGCCAGCAGCCTTATGTCAGATACGCAGTATTTT.

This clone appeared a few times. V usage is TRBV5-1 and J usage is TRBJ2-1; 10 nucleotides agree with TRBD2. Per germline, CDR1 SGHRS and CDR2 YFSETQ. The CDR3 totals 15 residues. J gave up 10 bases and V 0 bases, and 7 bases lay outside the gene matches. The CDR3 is CASSLGLAGRGEQFF. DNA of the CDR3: TGCGCCAGCAGCTTGGGACTAGCGGGCCGAGGCGAGCAGTTCTTC.

CDR3 region: CASTNPTGVNSPLHF. In DNA form, the CDR3 reads TGTGCCAGTACCAACCCAACAGGGGTAAATTCACCCCTCCACTTT. The chain couples TRBV19 to TRBJ1-6; TRBD1 matches at 7 bases. Germline V gene data show CDR1 as LNHDA and CDR2 as SQIVND (reference sequence). J lost 7 bases, V lost 7 bases, and 10 bases had no gene match. This CDR3 has 15 amino acids. Looking up the rest from reference TRBV19 and TRBJ1-6 gives the full variable domain: DGGITQSPKYLFRKEGQNVTLSCEQNLNHDAMYWYRQDPGQGLRLIYYSQIVNDFQKGDIAEGYSVSREKKESFPLTVTSAQKNPTAFYLCASTNPTGVNSPLHFGNGTRLTVT.

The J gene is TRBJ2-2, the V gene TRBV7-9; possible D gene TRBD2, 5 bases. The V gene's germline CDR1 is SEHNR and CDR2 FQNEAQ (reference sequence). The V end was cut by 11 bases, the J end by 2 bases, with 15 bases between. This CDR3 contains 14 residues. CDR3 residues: CASEGGGNTGELFF. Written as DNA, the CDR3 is TGTGCCTCAGAGGGTGGCGGAAACACCGGGGAGCTGTTTTTT.

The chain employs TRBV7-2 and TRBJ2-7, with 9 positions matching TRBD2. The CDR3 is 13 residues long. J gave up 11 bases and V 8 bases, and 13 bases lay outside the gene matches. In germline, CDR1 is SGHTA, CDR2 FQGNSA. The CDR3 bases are TGTGCCAGCGTCCTTTCACCGGGACTAGCTGAGTACTTC. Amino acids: CASVLSPGLAEYF.

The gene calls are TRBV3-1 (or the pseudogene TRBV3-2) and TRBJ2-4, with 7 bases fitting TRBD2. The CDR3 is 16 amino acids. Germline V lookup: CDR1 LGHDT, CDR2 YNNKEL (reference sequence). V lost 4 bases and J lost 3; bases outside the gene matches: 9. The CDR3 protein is CASSLGAGVGKNIQYF. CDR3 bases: TGTGCCAGCAGCCTAGGCGCGGGGGTCGGCAAAAACATTCAGTACTTC.

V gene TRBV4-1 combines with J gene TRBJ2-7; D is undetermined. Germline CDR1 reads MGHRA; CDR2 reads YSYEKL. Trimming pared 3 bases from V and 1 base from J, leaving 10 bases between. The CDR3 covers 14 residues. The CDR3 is CASSHPTRSYEQYF. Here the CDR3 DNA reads TGCGCCAGCAGCCACCCCACCAGGTCCTACGAGCAGTACTTC.

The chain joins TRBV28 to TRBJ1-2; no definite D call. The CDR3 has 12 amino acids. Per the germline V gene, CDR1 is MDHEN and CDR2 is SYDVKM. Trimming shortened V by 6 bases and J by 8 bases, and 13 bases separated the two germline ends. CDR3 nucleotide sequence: TGTGCCAGCAGAATTACAACGCAAGGCTACACCTTC. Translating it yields CASRITTQGYTF.

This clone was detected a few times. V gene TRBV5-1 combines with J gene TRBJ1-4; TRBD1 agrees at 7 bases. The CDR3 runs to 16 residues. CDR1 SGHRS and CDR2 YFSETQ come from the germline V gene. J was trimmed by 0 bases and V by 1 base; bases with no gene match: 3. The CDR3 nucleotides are TGCGCCAGCAGCTTGAGGGGGCTGACAACTAATGAAAAACTGTTTTTT. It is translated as CASSLRGLTTNEKLFF.

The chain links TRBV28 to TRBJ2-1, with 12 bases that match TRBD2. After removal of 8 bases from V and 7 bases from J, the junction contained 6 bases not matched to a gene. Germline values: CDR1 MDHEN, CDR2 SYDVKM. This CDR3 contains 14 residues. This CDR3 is CASLLAGGPNEQFF. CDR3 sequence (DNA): TGTGCCAGCCTCCTAGCGGGGGGGCCGAATGAGCAGTTCTTC.

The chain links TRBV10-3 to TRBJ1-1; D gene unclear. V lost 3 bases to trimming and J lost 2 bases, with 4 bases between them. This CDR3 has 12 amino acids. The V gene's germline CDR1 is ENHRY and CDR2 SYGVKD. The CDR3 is CAISDLNTEAFF. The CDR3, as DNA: TGTGCCATCAGTGACCTTAACACTGAAGCTTTCTTT.

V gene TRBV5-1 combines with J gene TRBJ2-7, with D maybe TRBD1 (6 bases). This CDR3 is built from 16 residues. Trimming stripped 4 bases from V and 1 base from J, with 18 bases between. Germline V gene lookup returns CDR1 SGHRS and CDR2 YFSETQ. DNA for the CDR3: TGCGCCAGCAGCCCTGAGAGCCAGGGGATATCCTACGAGCAGTACTTC. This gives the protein CASSPESQGISYEQYF.

CDR3 sequence (DNA): TGTGCCAGCTCACCGGGACTAAACACAGATACGCAGTATTTT. Translating gives CASSPGLNTDTQYF. This chain joins TRBV18 and TRBJ2-3, with 7 bases lining up with TRBD2. With V trimmed by 3 bases and J by 2 bases, 2 bases remained unmatched. Germline V lookup: CDR1 KGHSH, CDR2 LQKENI. CDR3 length: 14 residues.

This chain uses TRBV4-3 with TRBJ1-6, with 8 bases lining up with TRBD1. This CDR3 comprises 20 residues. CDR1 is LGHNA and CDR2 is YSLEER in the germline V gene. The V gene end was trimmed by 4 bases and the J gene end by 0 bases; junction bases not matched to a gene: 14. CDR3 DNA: TGCGCCAGCAGCCCCCGACACGGACAGGGTGGGAGCTCCTATAATTCACCCCTCCACTTT. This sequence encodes CASSPRHGQGGSSYNSPLHF.

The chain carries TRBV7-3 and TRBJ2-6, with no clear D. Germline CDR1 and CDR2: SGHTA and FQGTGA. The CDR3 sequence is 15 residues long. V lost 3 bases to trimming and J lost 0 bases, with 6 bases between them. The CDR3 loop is CASSFGSSGANVLTF. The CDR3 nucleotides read TGTGCCAGCAGCTTCGGTAGCTCTGGGGCCAACGTCCTGACTTTC.